The subject of this entry is one T cell receptor (beta chain). Using immunoSEQ multiplex PCR, the repertoire was profiled, and TCRdb retains in-frame clones only, with some absent. The sample has about 73,000 clones; around 93% are singletons. Per the germline V gene, CDR1 is SQVTM and CDR2 is ANQGSEA. V lost 6 bases to trimming and J lost 4 bases; unmatched junction nucleotides: 3. CDR3 length: 12 amino acids. This entry comes from a study of technical replicates of blood from four donors. V and J are TRBV29-1 and TRBJ1-2; TRBD1 aligns across 9 bases. Sequences were obtained from T cells isolated from PBMCs. The sequence was collected from a human donor in good health. The CDR3 reads CSVPGQGYGYTF. The CDR3 DNA sequence: TGCAGCGTCCCGGGACAGGGCTATGGCTACACCTTC.